This is a list of T cell receptor beta chains from one sample in a study of T cells in Graves' hyperthyroidism and ophthalmopathy. TCRdb independently ran MiXCR on the multiplex PCR reads; one entry per CDR3 protein. In the table there are hundreds of thousands of distinct CDR3 sequences, more than 30% of which are singletons. The sequenced sample was blood. Every receptor here comes from a man between 18 and 29 years old with Graves' hyperthyroidism. Both conserved end residues are part of each CDR3. D genes are given only for firm matches. Rows give clone size only sometimes, using once, few, many, or a class for an expanded clone.

TGTGCCAGTAGTATAGTGCAAGCAGGGACCTACGAGCAGTACTTC	CASSIVQAGTYEQYF	-	TRBV19	TRBJ2-7	few
TGTGCCAGCAGCTTAGGGGGTTATAGTTCACCCCTCCACTTT	CASSLGGYSSPLHF	-	TRBV7-2	TRBJ1-6	-
TGCAGTGCTTGGGGACAGAGCAATCAGCCCCAGCATTTT	CSAWGQSNQPQHF	TRBD1	TRBV20-1	TRBJ1-5	many
TGTGCCAGCAGCGGTAGCGGGGGGGTCGGCGAGCAGTACTTC	CASSGSGGVGEQYF	TRBD2	TRBV9	TRBJ2-7	-
TGCAGCGTTGCCCTGGGGGAGGGCACTGAAGCTTTCTTT	CSVALGEGTEAFF	-	TRBV29-1	TRBJ1-1	-
TGCGCCAGCAGCCAAGAGGCGGGCTCTGGAAACACCATATATTTT	CASSQEAGSGNTIYF	-	TRBV4-1	TRBJ1-3	few
TGTGCCAGCAGCCATGGAGGCTACTCTGGGGCCAACGTCCTGACTTTC	CASSHGGYSGANVLTF	-	TRBV7-6	TRBJ2-6	-
TGTGCCAGCAGTATACAGGGGGAAGGAGGCTACACCTTC	CASSIQGEGGYTF	TRBD1	TRBV2	TRBJ1-2	-
TGTGCCAGCCGTCAAGGGTCAAGGGTACCCTCTGAAGCTTTCTTT	CASRQGSRVPSEAFF	-	TRBV2	TRBJ1-1	-
TGTGCCAGCAGTGTGGCTTGGGCGGCCGCTTTCTTT	CASSVAWAAAFF	-	TRBV6-1	TRBJ1-1	few
TGCAGTGCTAGAATGCCAGGGCCGGCTAGCGGGAGAGGGGAGCAGTACTTC	CSARMPGPASGRGEQYF	TRBD2	TRBV20-1	TRBJ2-7	-
TGTGCCAGCAGCTCGTGGTTGGGGAACTCTGAAGCTTTCTTT	CASSSWLGNSEAFF	-	TRBV7-9	TRBJ1-1	-
TGTGCCAGCAGACAGACAGGGTTGGGTGAAAAACTGTTTTTT	CASRQTGLGEKLFF	TRBD1	TRBV12-3/TRBV12-4	TRBJ1-4	-
TGTGCCAGCAGCACGAGGGACAGGGAAAATGAAAAACTGTTTTTT	CASSTRDRENEKLFF	TRBD1	TRBV5-5	TRBJ1-4	few
TGTGCCAGCAGCCAAAGAGAAGGGGAGCTGTTTTTT	CASSQREGELFF	-	TRBV7-2	TRBJ2-2	few
TGTGCCAGCAGCCAAGCGGACAATTCACCCCTCCACTTT	CASSQADNSPLHF	-	TRBV14	TRBJ1-6	many
TGCGCCAGCAGCAACGGAGGGAAGGCATCACCCCTCCACTTT	CASSNGGKASPLHF	-	TRBV5-1	TRBJ1-6	many
TGTGCCAGTAGTATAGAACCGGGACCAAACACAGATACGCAGTATTTT	CASSIEPGPNTDTQYF	-	TRBV19	TRBJ2-3	-
TGCAGCGTTGAAAAGACAGGGGCTGAAGCTTTCTTT	CSVEKTGAEAFF	TRBD1	TRBV29-1	TRBJ1-1	-
TGTGCCAGCAGCCCGTATCGGTGGCGGGGGAATGGAGAGACCCAGTACTTC	CASSPYRWRGNGETQYF	TRBD2	TRBV7-4	TRBJ2-5	few
TGCAGTGCTAGAGACCCAGTTAGACAGGAAGATCAGCCCCGGCATTTT	CSARDPVRQEDQPRHF	-	TRBV20-1	TRBJ1-5	-
TGTGCCAGCAGACAAGAAGCAGGGGGGAATCAGCCCCAGCATTTT	CASRQEAGGNQPQHF	TRBD1	TRBV7-8	TRBJ1-5	-
TGTGCCAGCAGTGAAGGGTTGGGCGCCCCCCACTTT	CASSEGLGAPHF	-	TRBV25-1	TRBJ1-6	many
TGTGCCAGCAGTTACTCCCTTCTCGGGGAAGCTTTCTTT	CASSYSLLGEAFF	-	TRBV6-5	TRBJ1-1	few
TGTGCCAGCAGCCCCGGGACAGGCAGGTTTAACTATGGCTACACCTTC	CASSPGTGRFNYGYTF	TRBD1	TRBV7-8	TRBJ1-2	-
TGTGCCAGCAGGACCGGGACAGGGGAAGAGACCCAGTACTTC	CASRTGTGEETQYF	TRBD1	TRBV2	TRBJ2-5	many
TGCGCCAGCAGGGACGTTTACAGGGGGCGGAACTATGGCTACACCTTC	CASRDVYRGRNYGYTF	TRBD1	TRBV5-1	TRBJ1-2	few
TGTGCCAGCAGCTCCCTGGGGCTATTGACCTTC	CASSSLGLLTF	-	TRBV11-1	TRBJ1-2	many
TGCGCCAGCAGCCAGACTAGCGGGGGGGCGTATCAGTACTTC	CASSQTSGGAYQYF	TRBD2	TRBV4-1	TRBJ2-5	-
TGCAGTGCTATCCGGGGGGGCGGGGGGACTAATGAAAAACTGTTTTTT	CSAIRGGGGTNEKLFF	-	TRBV20-1	TRBJ1-4	-
TGTGCCACCAGCAGCTATCAAGTCTCTGGAAACACCATATATTTT	CATSSYQVSGNTIYF	-	TRBV15	TRBJ1-3	-